Listed below are T cell receptor beta chains from one sample, sequenced in a study of blood T cell repertoires in COVID-19. This table comes from immunoSEQ multiplex PCR, and its TCRdb copy is limited to in-frame clones, with some not included. The profile shows approximately 450,000 clones, 70% to 90% of them singletons. What was sequenced was PBMCs or T cells enriched from blood (not recorded which). The receptors were gathered from a woman in her late teens or twenties with acute COVID-19. The CDR3 runs from the conserved cysteine through the conserved F or W. D genes are given only for firm matches. Size is stated for part of the rows, as once, few or many counts, or as a class when the clone is expanded.

clone_size: .; j_call: TRBJ2-1; d_call: TRBD1; v_call: TRBV7-3; cdr3_nt: TGTGCCAGCAGTATAGACAGGGGATATAGTAATGAGCAGTTCTTC; cdr3_aa: CASSIDRGYSNEQFF
clone_size: .; j_call: TRBJ1-3; d_call: .; v_call: TRBV5-4; cdr3_nt: TGTGCCAGCAGCTTTAGGAGGGCGCAAAACTCTGGAAACACCATATATTTT; cdr3_aa: CASSFRRAQNSGNTIYF
clone_size: .; j_call: TRBJ2-1; d_call: .; v_call: TRBV9; cdr3_nt: TGTGCCAGCAGCGTCTTAGCGGATACCTCCTACAATGAGCAGTTCTTC; cdr3_aa: CASSVLADTSYNEQFF
clone_size: .; j_call: TRBJ2-7; d_call: TRBD1; v_call: TRBV7-9; cdr3_nt: TGTGCCAGCAGCTTCGGGGACAGGGGACACGAGCAGTACTTC; cdr3_aa: CASSFGDRGHEQYF
clone_size: .; j_call: TRBJ1-2; d_call: .; v_call: TRBV4-1; cdr3_nt: TGCGCCAGCATGGACAGTACTGGCTACACCTTC; cdr3_aa: CASMDSTGYTF
clone_size: .; j_call: TRBJ1-6; d_call: .; v_call: TRBV7-6; cdr3_nt: TGTGCCAGCAGCTCAAAGCCCAGGGTTTCTTATTCACCCCTCCACTTT; cdr3_aa: CASSSKPRVSYSPLHF
clone_size: .; j_call: TRBJ2-1; d_call: .; v_call: TRBV7-2; cdr3_nt: TGTGCCAGCAGCACCCCAGGGGTCCATGAGCAGTTCTTC; cdr3_aa: CASSTPGVHEQFF
clone_size: .; j_call: TRBJ2-2; d_call: .; v_call: TRBV6-2/TRBV6-3; cdr3_nt: TGTGCCAGCAGCCGCCACAGGGATGGGATCGGGGAGCTGTTTTTT; cdr3_aa: CASSRHRDGIGELFF
clone_size: .; j_call: TRBJ1-6; d_call: TRBD1; v_call: TRBV19; cdr3_nt: TGTGCCACTAGACTAGTCGGGACAGGGGCTTCACCCCTCCACTTT; cdr3_aa: CATRLVGTGASPLHF
clone_size: .; j_call: TRBJ2-7; d_call: .; v_call: TRBV2; cdr3_nt: TGTGCCAGCACCCCCGTATCCTACGAGCAGTACTTC; cdr3_aa: CASTPVSYEQYF
clone_size: .; j_call: TRBJ2-7; d_call: TRBD2; v_call: TRBV27; cdr3_nt: TGTGCCAGCAGTTTACGGGGGGTCCATTACGAGCAGTACTTC; cdr3_aa: CASSLRGVHYEQYF
clone_size: .; j_call: TRBJ1-3; d_call: TRBD1; v_call: TRBV30; cdr3_nt: TGTGCCTGGAATCGGGACAGGGGAACAGGAAACACCATATATTTT; cdr3_aa: CAWNRDRGTGNTIYF
clone_size: .; j_call: TRBJ1-3; d_call: .; v_call: TRBV9; cdr3_nt: TGTGCCAGCAGCCCACCAGACACCCGCTCTGGAAACACCATATATTTT; cdr3_aa: CASSPPDTRSGNTIYF
clone_size: .; j_call: TRBJ2-1; d_call: TRBD2; v_call: TRBV12-3/TRBV12-4; cdr3_nt: TGTGCCAGCAGAGCGGGACTAGAGTATGAGCAGTTCTTC; cdr3_aa: CASRAGLEYEQFF
clone_size: .; j_call: TRBJ1-1; d_call: .; v_call: TRBV5-1; cdr3_nt: TGCGCCAGTCGACAGGTGGGGAACACTGAAGCTTTCTTT; cdr3_aa: CASRQVGNTEAFF
clone_size: .; j_call: TRBJ2-3; d_call: TRBD2; v_call: TRBV10-3; cdr3_nt: TGTGCCATCAGACCCGGGACTAGCGGGGGAGGGGGCACAGATACGCAGTATTTT; cdr3_aa: CAIRPGTSGGGGTDTQYF
clone_size: .; j_call: TRBJ1-2; d_call: .; v_call: TRBV19; cdr3_nt: TGTGCCAGTACCCTACGGCAGGGCCATGGCTACACCTTC; cdr3_aa: CASTLRQGHGYTF
clone_size: .; j_call: TRBJ2-7; d_call: .; v_call: TRBV11-3; cdr3_nt: TGTGCCAGCAGCTTAGGGCAGGGATTTTACGAGCAGTACTTC; cdr3_aa: CASSLGQGFYEQYF
clone_size: .; j_call: TRBJ2-5; d_call: .; v_call: TRBV29-1; cdr3_nt: TGCAGCGTTGGAGGGCGCGAAGAGACCCAGTACTTC; cdr3_aa: CSVGGREETQYF
clone_size: .; j_call: TRBJ1-2; d_call: .; v_call: TRBV7-9; cdr3_nt: TGTGCCAGCAGCTTAGTTGGTTCAGGGCCACGGGACTATGGCTACACCTTC; cdr3_aa: CASSLVGSGPRDYGYTF
clone_size: few; j_call: TRBJ1-4; d_call: TRBD1; v_call: TRBV12-3/TRBV12-4; cdr3_nt: TGTGCCAGCAGTCAGGACAGGCGAAAACTGTTTTTT; cdr3_aa: CASSQDRRKLFF
clone_size: .; j_call: TRBJ2-1; d_call: TRBD2; v_call: TRBV4-1; cdr3_nt: TGCGCCAGCAGCCAAGATCACCAACCTAGCGGGTACAATGAGCAGTTCTTC; cdr3_aa: CASSQDHQPSGYNEQFF